The 8 T cell receptor beta chains below were found in one sample sequenced in a study of type 1 regulatory T cells. Which antigens these TCRs recognize remains unknown. TCRdb reanalysed the reads using MiXCR and keeps one entry per CDR3 protein. This sample carries 20,000 to 25,000 distinct CDR3 sequences, around 43% of them seen once, and the ten largest clones take more than 4%. The sample consisted of cultured T cells, either the whole culture or a sorted T cell fraction (not recorded which). The receptors shown here come from a human donor in good health.

The chain recombines TRBV6-2 or TRBV6-3 with TRBJ1-5; D remains ambiguous. Germline lookup yields CDR1 MNHEY and CDR2 SVGEGT. Trimming cost V 6 bases and J 6 bases, with 12 bases left between them. CDR3 length: 13 amino acids. CDR3 nucleotides: TGTGCCAGCAGAATCGTCGAAAGTCAGCCCCAGCATTTT. It codes for CASRIVESQPQHF.

The chain links TRBV7-9 to TRBJ1-2; TRBD1 aligns across 7 bases. The CDR3 covers 14 residues. Germline CDR1 reads SEHNR; CDR2 reads FQNEAQ (reference sequence). With 2 bases clipped from V and 3 bases from J, the junction kept 3 bases outside the gene matches. Written as DNA, the CDR3 is TGTGCCAGCAGCTTAAAGGGGGCAGACTATGGCTACACCTTC. Protein sequence: CASSLKGADYGYTF.

The chain employs TRBV12-3 or TRBV12-4 and TRBJ1-1, with D perhaps matching TRBD1 (6 bases). The CDR3 sequence is 16 residues long. Trimming took 5 bases from V and 1 from J, leaving 17 bases between them. The CDR3 region has the DNA TGTGCCAGCAGTGGCAGGGGCAAGACAGGGAACACTGAAGCTTTCTTT. Protein sequence: CASSGRGKTGNTEAFF.

In the case of this clonotype: Possible read error: a much larger clone is one base away. V gene TRBV5-1 combines with J gene TRBJ1-1, with a tentative D call TRBD1 (6 bases). Trimming pared 4 bases from V and 3 bases from J, leaving 16 bases between. Looked up from germline, CDR1 is SGHRS and CDR2 is YFSETQ. CDR3 length equals 15 residues. CDR3 in DNA: TGCGCCAGCAGCAGCCCCCCAGGGGTCGACACTGAAGCTTTCTTT. Its translation is CASSSPPGVDTEAFF.

The J gene is TRBJ2-1, the V gene TRBV9, with 10 positions matching TRBD2. The CDR3 consists of 14 residues. V gave up 3 bases and J gave up 7 bases; unmatched junction bases: 4. The germline V gene has CDR1 SGDLS and CDR2 YYNGEE. The CDR3 protein is CASSGTSGPNEQFF. CDR3 sequence (DNA): TGTGCCAGCAGCGGGACTAGCGGCCCTAATGAGCAGTTCTTC.

In its sample, this clonotype is medium-sized. The chain links TRBV7-9 to TRBJ2-5; TRBD2 matches at 9 bases. There are 15 residues in the CDR3. Germline V lookup: CDR1 SEHNR, CDR2 FQNEAQ (reference sequence). V shed 5 bases, J shed 13 bases, and the junction held 17 bases outside the gene matches. The CDR3 protein is CASSLQAGLADERYF. In DNA, the CDR3 is TGTGCCAGCAGCCTACAGGCGGGACTAGCCGACGAGAGGTACTTC.

The CDR3 sequence is CASSRGEGSDTEAFF. For the CDR3, the DNA is TGTGCCAGCAGCCGGGGTGAGGGATCGGACACTGAAGCTTTCTTT. The chain uses TRBV3-1 and TRBJ1-1; D not certain. Germline CDR1 is LGHDT and CDR2 is YNNKEL (reference sequence). The germline V and J ends were trimmed by 4 bases and 3 bases, with 15 bases remaining between them. The CDR3 has 15 residues.

This clonotype was seen ten or more times. This chain joins TRBV24-1 and TRBJ1-5; D perhaps matches TRBD1 (6 bases). Deletions cut 4 bases from V and 7 bases from J, with 10 bases between. CDR1 is KGHDR, CDR2 SFDVKD, per germline. The CDR3 loop spans 13 amino acids. The DNA for the CDR3 is TGTGCCACCAGTGAGAGGGGGTTGCAGCCCCAGCATTTT. Residues: CATSERGLQPQHF.